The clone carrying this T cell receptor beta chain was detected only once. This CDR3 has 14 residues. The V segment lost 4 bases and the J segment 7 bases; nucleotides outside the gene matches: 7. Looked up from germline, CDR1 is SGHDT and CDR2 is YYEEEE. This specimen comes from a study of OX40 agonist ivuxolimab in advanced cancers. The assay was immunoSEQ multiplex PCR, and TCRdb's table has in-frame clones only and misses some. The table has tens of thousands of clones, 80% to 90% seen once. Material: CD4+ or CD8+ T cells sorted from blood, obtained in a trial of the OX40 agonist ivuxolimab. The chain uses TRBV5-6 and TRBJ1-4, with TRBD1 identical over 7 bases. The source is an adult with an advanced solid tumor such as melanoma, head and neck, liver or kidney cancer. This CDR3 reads CASSTDRDSEKLFF. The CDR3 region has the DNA TGTGCCAGCAGCACAGACAGGGACAGTGAAAAACTGTTTTTT.